Described below is a single T cell receptor beta chain sequence and its context. Antigen: not known. The data derive from a study of graft-versus-host responses after intestinal transplantation. Study overall: Grafts that recipients had were multivisceral, liver-intestinal, or isolated intestinal transplants. Induction using anti-thymocyte globulin, followed by tacrolimus and steroids for 3 to 4 years, was given to all recipients.

Germline CDR1 ENHRY, CDR2 SYGVKD. The V gene end was trimmed by 10 bases and the J gene end by 3 bases; junction bases not matched to a gene: 2. CDR3 length: 12 amino acids. Intraepithelial and lamina propria lymphocytes were isolated from graft specimens. Study-level points and caveats: Peak GvH clone levels in circulation were associated with early post-transplant HvG declines. Investigators detected GvH clones in recipient marrow, with some emerging earlier in ileum or blood.

The protocol was immunoSEQ multiplex PCR, while the TCRdb copy is restricted to in-frame clones and leaves out a portion. Of under 9,000 clones in the sample, 74% are singletons; the top ten hold about 34%. The material was ileum tissue, obtained about 490 days after intestinal transplant. The chain links TRBV10-3 to TRBJ2-7; TRBD2 matches 11 bases. The TCR sequence derives from a human patient who received an intestinal transplant, so some T cells may come from the graft donor. The CDR3 loop is CATGTSGYEQYF. As DNA, the CDR3 is TGTGCCACCGGGACTAGCGGCTACGAGCAGTACTTC.